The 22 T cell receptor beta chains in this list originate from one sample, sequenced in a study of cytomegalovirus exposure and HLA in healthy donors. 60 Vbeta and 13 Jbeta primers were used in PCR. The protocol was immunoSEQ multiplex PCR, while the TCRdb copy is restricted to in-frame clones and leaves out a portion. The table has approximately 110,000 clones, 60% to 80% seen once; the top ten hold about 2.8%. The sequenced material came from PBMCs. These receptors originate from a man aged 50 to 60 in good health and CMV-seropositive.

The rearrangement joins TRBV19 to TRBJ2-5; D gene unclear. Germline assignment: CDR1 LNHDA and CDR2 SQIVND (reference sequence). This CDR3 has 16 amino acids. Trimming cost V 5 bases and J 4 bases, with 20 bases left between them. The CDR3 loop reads CASSLLRAVGGETQYF. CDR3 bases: TGTGCCAGTAGTCTACTACGCGCGGTTGGTGGAGAGACCCAGTACTTC.

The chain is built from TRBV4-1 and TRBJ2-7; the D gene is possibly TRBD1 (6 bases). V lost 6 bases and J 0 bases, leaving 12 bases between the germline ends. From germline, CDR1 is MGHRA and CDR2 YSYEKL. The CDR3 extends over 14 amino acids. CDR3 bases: TGCGCCAGCAGTCACAGGGTCCCCTCCTACGAGCAGTACTTC. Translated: CASSHRVPSYEQYF.

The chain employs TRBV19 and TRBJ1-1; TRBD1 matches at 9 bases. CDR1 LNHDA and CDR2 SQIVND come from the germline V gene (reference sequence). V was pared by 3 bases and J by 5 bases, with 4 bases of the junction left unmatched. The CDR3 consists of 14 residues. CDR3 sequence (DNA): TGTGCCAGTAGTATTGAGGACAGGGGAACTGAAGCTTTCTTT. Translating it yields CASSIEDRGTEAFF.

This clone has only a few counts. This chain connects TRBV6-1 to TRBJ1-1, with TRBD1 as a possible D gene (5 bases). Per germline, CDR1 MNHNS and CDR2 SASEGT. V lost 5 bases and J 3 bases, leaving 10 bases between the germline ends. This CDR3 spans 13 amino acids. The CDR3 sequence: CASSLTAYTEAFF. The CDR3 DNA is TGTGCCAGCAGTTTGACAGCTTACACTGAAGCTTTCTTT.

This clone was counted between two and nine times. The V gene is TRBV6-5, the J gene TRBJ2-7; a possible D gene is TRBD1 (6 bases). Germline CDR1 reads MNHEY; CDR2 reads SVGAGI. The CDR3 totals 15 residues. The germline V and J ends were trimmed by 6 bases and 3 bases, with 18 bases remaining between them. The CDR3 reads CASSRTAIINYEQYF. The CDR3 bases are TGTGCCAGCAGCCGGACAGCCATAATTAACTACGAGCAGTACTTC.

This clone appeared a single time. In DNA, the CDR3 is TGTGCCAGTAGTTTGCAAGGGGGCCTCACTGAAGCTTTCTTT. As protein: CASSLQGGLTEAFF. The chain uses TRBV19 and TRBJ1-1; 7 bases are a match to TRBD1. The CDR3 is made up of 14 amino acids. V was clipped by 5 bases and J by 4 bases; unmatched bases: 7. Germline V gene lookup returns CDR1 LNHDA and CDR2 SQIVND (reference sequence).

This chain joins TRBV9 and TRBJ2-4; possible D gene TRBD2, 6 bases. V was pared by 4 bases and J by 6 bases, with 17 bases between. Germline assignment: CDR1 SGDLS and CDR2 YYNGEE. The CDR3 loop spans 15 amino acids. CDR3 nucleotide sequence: TGTGCCAGCAGCCCTGTCTCAGGGACTGGAAACATTCAGTACTTC. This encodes CASSPVSGTGNIQYF.

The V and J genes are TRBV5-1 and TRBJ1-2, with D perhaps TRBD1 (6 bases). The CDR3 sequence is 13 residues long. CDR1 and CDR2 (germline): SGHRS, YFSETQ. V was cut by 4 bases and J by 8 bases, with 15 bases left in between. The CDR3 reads CASSPRQVSGYTF. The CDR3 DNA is TGCGCCAGCAGCCCTAGACAGGTTTCAGGCTACACCTTC.

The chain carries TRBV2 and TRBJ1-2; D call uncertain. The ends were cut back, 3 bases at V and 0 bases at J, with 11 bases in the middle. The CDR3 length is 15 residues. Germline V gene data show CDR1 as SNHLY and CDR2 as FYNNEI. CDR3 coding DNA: TGTGCCAGCAGTGAGTCCCGCGAAGCTAACTATGGCTACACCTTC. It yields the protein CASSESREANYGYTF.

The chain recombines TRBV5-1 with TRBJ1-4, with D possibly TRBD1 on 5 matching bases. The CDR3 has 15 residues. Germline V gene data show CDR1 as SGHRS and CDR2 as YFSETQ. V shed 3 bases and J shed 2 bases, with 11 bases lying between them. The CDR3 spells CASSSQGATNEKLFF. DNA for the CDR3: TGCGCCAGCAGCTCCCAGGGCGCCACTAATGAAAAACTGTTTTTT.

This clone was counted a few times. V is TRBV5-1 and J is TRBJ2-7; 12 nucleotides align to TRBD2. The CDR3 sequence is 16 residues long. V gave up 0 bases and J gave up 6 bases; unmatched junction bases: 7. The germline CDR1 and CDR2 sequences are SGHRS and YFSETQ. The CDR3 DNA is TGCGCCAGCAGCTTGGGGCTAGCGGGAGGGCAGGGCGAGCAGTACTTC. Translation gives CASSLGLAGGQGEQYF.

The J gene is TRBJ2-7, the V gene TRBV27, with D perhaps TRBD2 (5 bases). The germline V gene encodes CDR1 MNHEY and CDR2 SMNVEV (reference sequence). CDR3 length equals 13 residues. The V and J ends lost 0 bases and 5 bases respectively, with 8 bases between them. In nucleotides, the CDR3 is TGTGCCAGCAGTTTATCAGCTAGCAACGAGCAGTACTTC. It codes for CASSLSASNEQYF.

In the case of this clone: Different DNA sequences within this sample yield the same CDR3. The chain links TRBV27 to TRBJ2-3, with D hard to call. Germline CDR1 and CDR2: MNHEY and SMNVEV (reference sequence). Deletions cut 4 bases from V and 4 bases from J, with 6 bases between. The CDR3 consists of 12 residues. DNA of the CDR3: TGTGCCAGCAGTTCCTCGGCAGATACGCAGTATTTT. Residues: CASSSSADTQYF.

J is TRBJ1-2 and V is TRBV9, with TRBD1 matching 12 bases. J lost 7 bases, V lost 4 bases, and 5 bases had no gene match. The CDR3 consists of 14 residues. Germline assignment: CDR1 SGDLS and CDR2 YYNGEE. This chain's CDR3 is CASSPGQGAGGYTF. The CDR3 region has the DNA TGTGCCAGCAGCCCGGGACAGGGGGCGGGTGGCTACACCTTC.

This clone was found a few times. This CDR3 is CASRRYTGELFF. DNA of the CDR3: TGTGCCAGTAGGAGGTACACCGGGGAGCTGTTTTTT. The gene calls are TRBV19 and TRBJ2-2; D not certain. This CDR3 has 12 amino acids. Germline assignment: CDR1 LNHDA and CDR2 SQIVND (reference sequence). V was trimmed by 6 bases and J by 3 bases, leaving 5 bases between them.

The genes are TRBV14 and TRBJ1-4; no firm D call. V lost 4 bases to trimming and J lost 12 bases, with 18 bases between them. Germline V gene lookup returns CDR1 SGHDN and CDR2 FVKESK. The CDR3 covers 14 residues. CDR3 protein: CASSPRGGKIELFF. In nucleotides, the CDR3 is TGTGCCAGCAGCCCCCGCGGCGGTAAGATCGAACTGTTTTTT.

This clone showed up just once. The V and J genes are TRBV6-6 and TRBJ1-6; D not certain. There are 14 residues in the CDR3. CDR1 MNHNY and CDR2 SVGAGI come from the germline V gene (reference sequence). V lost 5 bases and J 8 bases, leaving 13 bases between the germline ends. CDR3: CASSGPNGDSPLHF. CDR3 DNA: TGTGCCAGCAGTGGACCGAACGGGGATTCACCCCTCCACTTT.

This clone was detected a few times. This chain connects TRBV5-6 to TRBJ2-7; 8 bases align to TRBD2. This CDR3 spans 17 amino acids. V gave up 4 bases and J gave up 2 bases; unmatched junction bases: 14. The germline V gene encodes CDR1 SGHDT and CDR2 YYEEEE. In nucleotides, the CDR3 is TGTGCCAGCAGCCCGGGACGTACGGCGGGAGGTGCCTACGAGCAGTACTTC. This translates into CASSPGRTAGGAYEQYF.

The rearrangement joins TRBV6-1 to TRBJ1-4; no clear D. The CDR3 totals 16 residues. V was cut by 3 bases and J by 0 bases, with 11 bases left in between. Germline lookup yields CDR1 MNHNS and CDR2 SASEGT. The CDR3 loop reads CASSDFWEATNEKLFF. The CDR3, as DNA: TGTGCCAGCAGTGATTTCTGGGAGGCAACTAATGAAAAACTGTTTTTT.

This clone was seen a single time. This chain's CDR3 is CASRPGGGTYNEQFF. CDR3 DNA sequence: TGTGCCAGCAGGCCCGGCGGGGGGACTTACAATGAGCAGTTCTTC. The chain employs TRBV28 and TRBJ2-1, with 8 bases fitting TRBD2. After removal of 6 bases from V and 4 bases from J, the junction contained 8 bases not matched to a gene. There are 15 residues in the CDR3. Germline V lookup: CDR1 MDHEN, CDR2 SYDVKM.

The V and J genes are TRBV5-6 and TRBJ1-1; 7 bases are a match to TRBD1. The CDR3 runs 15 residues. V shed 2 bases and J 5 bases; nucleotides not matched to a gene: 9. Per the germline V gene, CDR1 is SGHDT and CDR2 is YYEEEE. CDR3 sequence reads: CASSFDRDIWTEAFF. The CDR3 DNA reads TGTGCCAGCAGCTTCGACAGGGACATATGGACTGAAGCTTTCTTT.

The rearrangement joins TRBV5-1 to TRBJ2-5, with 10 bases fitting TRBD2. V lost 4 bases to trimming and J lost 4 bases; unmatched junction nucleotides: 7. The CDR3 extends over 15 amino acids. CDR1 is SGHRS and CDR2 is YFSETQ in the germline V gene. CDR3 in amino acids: CASSRTSGALETQYF. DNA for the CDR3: TGCGCCAGCAGCCGTACTAGCGGGGCTTTAGAGACCCAGTACTTC.